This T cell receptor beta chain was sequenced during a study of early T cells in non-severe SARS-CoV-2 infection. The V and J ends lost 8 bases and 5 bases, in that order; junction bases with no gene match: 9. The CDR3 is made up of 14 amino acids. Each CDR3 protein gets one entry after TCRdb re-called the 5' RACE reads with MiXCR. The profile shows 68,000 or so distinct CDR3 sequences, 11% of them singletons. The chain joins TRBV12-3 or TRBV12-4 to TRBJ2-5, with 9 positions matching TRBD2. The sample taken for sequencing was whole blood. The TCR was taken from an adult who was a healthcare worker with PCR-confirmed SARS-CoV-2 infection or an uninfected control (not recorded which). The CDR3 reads CASGYSGSSETQYF. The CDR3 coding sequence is TGTGCCAGCGGATATAGCGGGAGTTCGGAGACCCAGTACTTC.